This TCR beta chain was profiled in a study of PD-1 blockade in mismatch repair-deficient tumors. Study-wide context: Patients had roughly twelve mismatch repair-deficient cancer types, all previously treated and progressing. General study results and limits: Tumor-resident clones, often absent from pretreatment blood, expanded after pembrolizumab and then contracted.

Every patient had mismatch repair deficiency by PCR or immunohistochemistry. The TCR-sequenced patients were three responders to pembrolizumab. Details on this clone: Its antigen is not identified.

Assay: immunoSEQ multiplex PCR; the TCRdb copy retains only in-frame clones and omits some. The sample has some 70,000 clones, approximately 82% seen once. The V end lost 6 bases, the J end lost 2 bases, and 17 bases lay between the germline ends. Looked up from germline, CDR1 is LNHDA and CDR2 is SQIVND (reference sequence). The CDR3 contains 16 residues. The sequencing used peripheral blood, collected 2 weeks after starting pembrolizumab. The source is an adult with mismatch repair-deficient cancer. The rearrangement uses TRBV19 and TRBJ1-5; D gene ambiguous. The CDR3 spells CASRSLGELGNQPQHF. CDR3 DNA sequence: TGTGCCAGTAGATCCCTCGGGGAGTTAGGCAATCAGCCCCAGCATTTT.